This T cell receptor (beta chain) was obtained from a study of cytomegalovirus exposure and HLA in healthy donors. Whole-study findings and limits: Earlier analysis yielded a pattern in which most TCR beta V segments were productive about 87% or about 30% of the time.

Amplification used 60 Vbeta primers and 13 Jbeta primers. Here immunoSEQ multiplex PCR was the method, and the copy in TCRdb shows in-frame clones only, minus some. The table includes roughly 110,000 clones, 70% to 85% detected once. As concerns this clone: The antigen is undetermined.

Per germline, CDR1 SEHNR and CDR2 FQNEAQ (reference sequence). V lost 3 bases, J lost 7 bases, and 4 bases stayed unmatched. The CDR3 length is 14 residues. The chain is built from TRBV7-9 and TRBJ1-4; 8 positions agree with TRBD1. Sequencing was performed on PBMCs. The source of this sequence is a man between 60 and 75 years old in good health and CMV-seronegative. CDR3: CASSLQGATEKLFF. In nucleotides, the CDR3 is TGTGCCAGCAGCTTGCAGGGGGCGACTGAAAAACTGTTTTTT.